Presented here are 18 T cell receptor beta chains from one specimen sequenced in a study of Ad26.COV2.S vaccination and SARS-CoV-2 variants. Treatment reported: roughly 19 received Ad26.COV2.S at low or high dose, single or two shots; roughly 5 received placebo; per-sample allocation not given. Sampling happened 63 days after the first vaccine or placebo injection. Using immunoSEQ multiplex PCR, the repertoire was profiled, and TCRdb retains in-frame clones only, with some absent. Among 350,000 to 500,000 clones listed, approximately 92% were seen once. The sample was peripheral blood, taken in a trial of Ad26.COV2.S vaccine versus placebo. These receptors all come from a person between 18 and 60 years old who received the Ad26.COV2.S COVID-19 vaccine or a placebo.

The CDR3 DNA sequence: TGTGCCAGCAGTGACCAGGGAAGCGGGGCGTACTACGAGCAGTACTTC. Its protein is CASSDQGSGAYYEQYF. The chain employs TRBV25-1 and TRBJ2-7, with 7 bases identical to TRBD2. CDR1 and CDR2 from the germline V gene are MGHDK and SYGVNS. Trimming took 3 bases from V and 3 from J; bases not matched to a gene: 11. The CDR3 loop spans 16 amino acids.

The gene calls are TRBV5-4 and TRBJ2-3, with unresolved D. The CDR3 sequence is 15 residues long. V dropped 2 bases and J dropped 5 bases, with 15 bases sitting between them. The germline CDR1 and CDR2 sequences are SGHNT and YYREEE (reference sequence). CDR3 nucleotide sequence: TGTGCCAGCAGCTTTGGACGGTCCGCACGAGATACGCAGTATTTT. This gives the protein CASSFGRSARDTQYF.

The chain employs TRBV7-9 and TRBJ2-1; 13 bases line up with TRBD2. Germline V gene sequence: CDR1 SEHNR, CDR2 FQNEAQ (reference sequence). V was clipped by 5 bases and J by 15 bases; unmatched bases: 19. The length of the CDR3 is 17 residues. The chain's CDR3 is CASSSLTLLAGGPRLFF. The CDR3 DNA sequence: TGTGCCAGCAGCAGCTTAACGCTACTAGCGGGAGGGCCGAGGCTGTTCTTC.

The rearrangement joins TRBV15 to TRBJ1-2; 11 bases agree with TRBD1. Germline lookup yields CDR1 LNHNV and CDR2 YYDKDF (reference sequence). The CDR3 has 15 amino acids. The trim removed 4 bases at V and 4 bases at J, leaving 5 bases unmatched. The CDR3 bases are TGTGCCACCAGCAAGGGACAGGGGGAACCCTATGGCTACACCTTC. Its translation is CATSKGQGEPYGYTF.

This clone appeared once. The rearrangement joins TRBV5-8 to TRBJ1-1, with no clear D. Trimming cost V 6 bases and J 0 bases, with 6 bases left between them. Germline V CDR1 and CDR2: SGHTS, YDEGEE. This CDR3 has 12 amino acids. The CDR3 reads CASTILNTEAFF. The CDR3, as DNA: TGTGCCAGCACCATCTTGAACACTGAAGCTTTCTTT.

The V gene is TRBV7-9, the J gene TRBJ1-5, with D tentatively TRBD1 (6 bases). Germline V gives CDR1 SEHNR, CDR2 FQNEAQ (reference sequence). The CDR3 totals 15 residues. V lost 5 bases, J lost 1 base, and 12 bases lay in between. The CDR3 DNA reads as TGTGCCAGCAGCCTAGAAGGACAGAGCAATCAGCCCCAGCATTTT. This encodes CASSLEGQSNQPQHF. Full variable domain (remainder filled in from reference TRBV7-9 and TRBJ1-5): DTGVSQNPRHKITKRGQNVTFRCDPISEHNRLYWYRQTLGQGPEFLTYFQNEAQLEKSRLLSDRFSAERPKGSFSTLEIQRTEQGDSAMYLCASSLEGQSNQPQHFGDGTRLSIL.

This chain joins TRBV7-2 and TRBJ1-5; D is undetermined. Germline values: CDR1 SGHTA, CDR2 FQGNSA. Trimming removed 1 base at V and 6 bases at J, with 10 bases between. CDR3 length: 14 residues. As DNA, the CDR3 is TGTGCCAGCAGCTTAGTAACGGGCGGTCAGCCCCAGCATTTT. Its translation: CASSLVTGGQPQHF.

The chain employs TRBV5-6 and TRBJ1-4; TRBD1 might be the D (6 bases). V lost 4 bases, J lost 8 bases, and 12 bases lay in between. Germline V gene sequence: CDR1 SGHDT, CDR2 YYEEEE. The CDR3 runs to 13 residues. The CDR3 DNA sequence: TGTGCCAGCAGCATCAACAGGGTAGAAAAACTGTTTTTT. Its translation: CASSINRVEKLFF. Based on the CDR3 plus reference TRBV5-6 and TRBJ1-4, the full variable domain is DAGVTQSPTHLIKTRGQQVTLRCSPKSGHDTVSWYQQALGQGPQFIFQYYEEEERQRGNFPDRFSGHQFPNYSSELNVNALLLGDSALYLCASSINRVEKLFFGSGTQLSVL.

The J gene is TRBJ1-4, the V gene TRBV27; D unclear. Germline loops: CDR1 MNHEY, CDR2 SMNVEV (reference sequence). CDR3 length: 14 amino acids. Trimming took 4 bases from V and 4 from J, leaving 10 bases between them. The CDR3 region is CASSSQVNNEKLFF. Written as DNA, the CDR3 is TGTGCCAGCAGTTCCCAGGTTAATAATGAAAAACTGTTTTTT.

The rearrangement uses TRBV5-4 and TRBJ2-3; 9 bases align to TRBD1. V lost 4 bases, J lost 4 bases, and 7 bases stayed unmatched. CDR1 and CDR2 from the germline V gene are SGHNT and YYREEE (reference sequence). This CDR3 has 15 amino acids. The CDR3 here is CASSVRDRAADTQYF. As DNA, the CDR3 is TGTGCCAGCAGCGTCCGGGACAGGGCCGCAGATACGCAGTATTTT.

The V call is TRBV28, the J call TRBJ1-6, with D maybe TRBD1 (5 bases). The V and J ends lost 6 bases and 9 bases respectively, with 12 bases between them. CDR1 and CDR2 from the germline V gene are MDHEN and SYDVKM. This CDR3 has 13 residues. This CDR3 is CASRTGTASPLHF. CDR3 coding DNA: TGTGCCAGCAGAACCGGGACGGCTTCACCCCTCCACTTT.

The chain couples TRBV6-6 to TRBJ2-1; TRBD2 might be the D (7 bases). The ends were cut back, 7 bases at V and 7 bases at J, with 23 bases in the middle. The CDR3 consists of 16 residues. Germline CDR1 is MNHNY and CDR2 is SVGAGI (reference sequence). This chain's CDR3 is CASTPSWGGPGNEQFF. The DNA of the CDR3 is TGTGCCAGCACCCCCAGCTGGGGGGGGCCAGGGAATGAGCAGTTCTTC.

The V call is TRBV28, the J call TRBJ1-2, with D uncertain. Per the germline V gene, CDR1 is MDHEN and CDR2 is SYDVKM. With 2 bases removed from V and 7 bases from J, the gap between germline ends came to 14 bases. The CDR3 extends over 14 amino acids. CDR3 protein: CASSLQSPSRGYTF. CDR3 nucleotides: TGTGCCAGCAGTTTACAATCGCCTTCACGTGGCTACACCTTC.

The chain links TRBV7-8 to TRBJ1-5; the match to TRBD1 covers 9 bases. Per the germline V gene, CDR1 is SGHVS and CDR2 is FQNEAQ. V lost 4 bases and J lost 6; bases outside the gene matches: 7. CDR3 size: 15 residues. In nucleotides, the CDR3 is TGTGCCAGCAGCTCCCTTACAGGGGGCAGTCAGCCCCAGCATTTT. Protein sequence: CASSSLTGGSQPQHF. Variable domain in full (rest from reference TRBV7-8 and TRBJ1-5): GAGVSQSPRYKVAKRGQDVALRCDPISGHVSLFWYQQALGQGPEFLTYFQNEAQLDKSGLPSDRFFAERPEGSVSTLKIQRTQQEDSAVYLCASSSLTGGSQPQHFGDGTRLSIL.

The table lists this clone with a few counts. The chain combines TRBV2 with TRBJ2-7; no reliable D call. The germline V gene has CDR1 SNHLY and CDR2 FYNNEI. The CDR3 consists of 13 residues. V dropped 5 bases and J dropped 10 bases, with 18 bases sitting between them. The CDR3 DNA reads TGTGCCAGCAGTTTTGTTGTGGGCGCGGAACAGTACGTC. Residues: CASSFVVGAEQYV.

This chain connects TRBV21-1 to TRBJ1-6. TRBV21-1 is tagged as a pseudogene. CDR3 length: 17 amino acids. The CDR3 nucleotides read TGTGCCAGCAGCAAAGAAGACAATGCCAGGGACGAATCACCCCTCCACTTT. Its protein is CASSKEDNARDESPLHF.

The genes are TRBV15 and TRBJ2-1; no reliable D call. The length of the CDR3 is 13 residues. CDR1 and CDR2 from the germline V gene are LNHNV and YYDKDF (reference sequence). Trimming shortened V by 8 bases and J by 2 bases, and 10 bases separated the two germline ends. CDR3 DNA sequence: TGTGCCACCTCAGCTCTACCCTACAATGAGCAGTTCTTC. Its protein product is CATSALPYNEQFF.

The V call is TRBV27, the J call TRBJ2-2; D possibly uses TRBD1 or TRBD2 (5 bases each). Germline V gene data show CDR1 as MNHEY and CDR2 as SMNVEV (reference sequence). V was trimmed by 3 bases and J by 4 bases, leaving 15 bases between them. The CDR3 is made up of 16 amino acids. Here the CDR3 reads CASSFLGTFSTGELFF. Here the CDR3 DNA reads TGTGCCAGCAGTTTCCTCGGGACCTTTAGCACCGGGGAGCTGTTTTTT.